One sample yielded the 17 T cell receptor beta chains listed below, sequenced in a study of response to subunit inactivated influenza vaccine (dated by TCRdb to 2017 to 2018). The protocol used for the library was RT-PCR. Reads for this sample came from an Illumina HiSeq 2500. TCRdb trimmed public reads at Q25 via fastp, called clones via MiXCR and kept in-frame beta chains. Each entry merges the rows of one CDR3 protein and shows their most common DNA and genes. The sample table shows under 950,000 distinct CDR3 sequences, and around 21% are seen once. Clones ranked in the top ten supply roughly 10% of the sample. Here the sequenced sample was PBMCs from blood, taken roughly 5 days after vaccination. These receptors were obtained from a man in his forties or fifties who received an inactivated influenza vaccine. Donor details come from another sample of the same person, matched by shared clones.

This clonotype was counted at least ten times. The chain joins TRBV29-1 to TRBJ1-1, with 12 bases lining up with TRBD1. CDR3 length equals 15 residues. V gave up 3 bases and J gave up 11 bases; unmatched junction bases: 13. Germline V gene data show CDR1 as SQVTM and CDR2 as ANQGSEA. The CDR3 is CSVDGAPGQGALAFF. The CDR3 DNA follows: TGCAGCGTTGATGGGGCCCCGGGACAGGGGGCATTGGCTTTCTTT.

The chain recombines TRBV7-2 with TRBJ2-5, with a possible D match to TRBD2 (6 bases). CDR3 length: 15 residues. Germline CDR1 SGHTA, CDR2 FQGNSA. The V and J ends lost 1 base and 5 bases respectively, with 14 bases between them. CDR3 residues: CASSLESRGIETQYF. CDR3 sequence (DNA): TGTGCCAGCAGCTTAGAGAGTCGCGGGATCGAGACCCAGTACTTC.

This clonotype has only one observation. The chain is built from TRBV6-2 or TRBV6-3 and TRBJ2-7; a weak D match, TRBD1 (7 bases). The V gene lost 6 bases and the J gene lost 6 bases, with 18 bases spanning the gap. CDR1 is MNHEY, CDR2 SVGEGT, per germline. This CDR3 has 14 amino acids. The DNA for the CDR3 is TGTGCCAGCAGGGGCGGGACAGACTCGGGCGAGCAGTACTTC. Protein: CASRGGTDSGEQYF.

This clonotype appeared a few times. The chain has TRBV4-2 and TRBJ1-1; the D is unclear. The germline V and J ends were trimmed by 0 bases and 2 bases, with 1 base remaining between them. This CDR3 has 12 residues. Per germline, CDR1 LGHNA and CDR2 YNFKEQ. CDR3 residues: CASSQENTEAFF. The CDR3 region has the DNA TGTGCCAGCAGCCAAGAAAACACTGAAGCTTTCTTT.

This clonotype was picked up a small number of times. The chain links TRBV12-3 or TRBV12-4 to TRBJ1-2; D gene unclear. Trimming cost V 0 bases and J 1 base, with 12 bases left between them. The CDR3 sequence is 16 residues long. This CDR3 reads CASSLALWGGNYGYTF. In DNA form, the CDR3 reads TGTGCCAGCAGTTTAGCGCTCTGGGGAGGTAACTATGGCTACACCTTC.

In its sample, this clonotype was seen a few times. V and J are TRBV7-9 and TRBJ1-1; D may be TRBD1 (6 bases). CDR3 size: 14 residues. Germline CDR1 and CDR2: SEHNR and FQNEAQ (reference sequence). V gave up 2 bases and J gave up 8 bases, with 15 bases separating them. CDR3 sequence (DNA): TGTGCCAGCAGCTTAAACAGGGATACTGGCGAAGCTTTCTTT. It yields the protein CASSLNRDTGEAFF.

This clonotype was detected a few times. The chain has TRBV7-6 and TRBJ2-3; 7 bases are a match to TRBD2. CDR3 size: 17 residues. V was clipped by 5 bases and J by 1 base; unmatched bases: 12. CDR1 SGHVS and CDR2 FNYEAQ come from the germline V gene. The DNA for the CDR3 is TGTGCCAGCAGCACCCTGAGGCGGGGGAGGGGCACAGATACGCAGTATTTT. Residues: CASSTLRRGRGTDTQYF.

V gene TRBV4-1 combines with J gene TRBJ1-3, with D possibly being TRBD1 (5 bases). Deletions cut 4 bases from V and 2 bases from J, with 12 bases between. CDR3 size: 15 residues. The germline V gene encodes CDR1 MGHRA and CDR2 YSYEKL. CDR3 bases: TGCGCCAGCAGCCCCCTCGGGGGGACTGGAAACACCATATATTTT. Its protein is CASSPLGGTGNTIYF.

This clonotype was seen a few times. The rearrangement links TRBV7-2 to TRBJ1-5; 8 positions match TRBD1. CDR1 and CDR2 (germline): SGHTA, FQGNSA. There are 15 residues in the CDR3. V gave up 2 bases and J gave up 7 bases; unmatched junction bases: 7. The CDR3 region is CASSLSTGGGQPQHF. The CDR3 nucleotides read TGTGCCAGCAGCTTATCTACAGGGGGTGGGCAGCCCCAGCATTTT.

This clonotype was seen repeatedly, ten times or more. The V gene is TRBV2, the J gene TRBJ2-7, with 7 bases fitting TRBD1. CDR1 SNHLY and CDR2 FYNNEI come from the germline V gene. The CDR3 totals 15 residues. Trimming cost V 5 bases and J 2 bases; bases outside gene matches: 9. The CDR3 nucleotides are TGTGCCAGCAGTTACCGACAGGGAAGGACCTACGAGCAGTACTTC. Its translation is CASSYRQGRTYEQYF.

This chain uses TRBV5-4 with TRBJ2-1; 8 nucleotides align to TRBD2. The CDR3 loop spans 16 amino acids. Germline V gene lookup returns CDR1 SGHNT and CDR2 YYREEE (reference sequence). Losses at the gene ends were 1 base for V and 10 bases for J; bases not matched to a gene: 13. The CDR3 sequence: CASSLRGGLAGGEQFF. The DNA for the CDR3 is TGTGCCAGCAGCTTGAGAGGCGGGCTAGCGGGTGGCGAGCAGTTCTTC.

CDR3 bases: TGCAGTGCTCGAGGACAGGGCGAACAGTCCACAGATACGCAGTATTTT. Protein: CSARGQGEQSTDTQYF. The rearrangement joins TRBV20-1 to TRBJ2-3; 8 nucleotides align to TRBD1. Germline-derived CDR1 and CDR2 are DFQATT and SNEGSKA (reference sequence). CDR3 length: 16 residues. J was trimmed by 2 bases and V by 5 bases; bases with no gene match: 12.

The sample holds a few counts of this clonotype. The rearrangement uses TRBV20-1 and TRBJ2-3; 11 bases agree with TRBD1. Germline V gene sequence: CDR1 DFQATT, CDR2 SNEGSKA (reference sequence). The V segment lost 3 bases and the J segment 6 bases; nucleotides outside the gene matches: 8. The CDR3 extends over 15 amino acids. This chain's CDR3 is CSARLGQGVVDTQYF. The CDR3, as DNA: TGCAGTGCTAGGTTGGGACAGGGGGTGGTGGATACGCAGTATTTT.

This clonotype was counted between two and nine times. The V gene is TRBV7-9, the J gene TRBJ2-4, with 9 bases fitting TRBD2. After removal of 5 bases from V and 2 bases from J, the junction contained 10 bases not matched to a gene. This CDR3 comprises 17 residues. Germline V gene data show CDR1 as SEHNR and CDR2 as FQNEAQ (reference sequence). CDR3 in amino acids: CASSPPPAGGPKNIQYF. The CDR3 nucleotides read TGTGCCAGCAGCCCCCCGCCAGCGGGGGGTCCCAAAAACATTCAGTACTTC.

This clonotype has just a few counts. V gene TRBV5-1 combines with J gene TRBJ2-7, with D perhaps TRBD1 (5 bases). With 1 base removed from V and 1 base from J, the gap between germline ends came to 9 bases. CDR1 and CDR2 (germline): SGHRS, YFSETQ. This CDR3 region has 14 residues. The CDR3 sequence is CASSLLQESYEQYF. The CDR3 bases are TGCGCCAGCAGCTTGTTACAGGAATCCTACGAGCAGTACTTC.

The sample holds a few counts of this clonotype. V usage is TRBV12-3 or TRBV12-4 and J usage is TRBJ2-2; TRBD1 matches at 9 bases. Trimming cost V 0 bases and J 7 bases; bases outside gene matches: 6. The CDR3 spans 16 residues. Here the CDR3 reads CASSLAGDRVGGELFF. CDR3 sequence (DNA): TGTGCCAGCAGTTTAGCCGGGGACAGGGTCGGCGGGGAGCTGTTTTTT.

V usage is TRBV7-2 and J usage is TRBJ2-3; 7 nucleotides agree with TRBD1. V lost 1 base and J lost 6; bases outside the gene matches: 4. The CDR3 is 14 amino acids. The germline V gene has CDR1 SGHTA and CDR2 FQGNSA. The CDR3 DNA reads TGTGCCAGCAGCTTAGTGACGACAGGGGATACGCAGTATTTT. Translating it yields CASSLVTTGDTQYF. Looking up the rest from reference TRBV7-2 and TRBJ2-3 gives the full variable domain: GAGVSQSPSNKVTEKGKDVELRCDPISGHTALYWYRQSLGQGLEFLIYFQGNSAPDKSGLPSDRFSAERTGGSVSTLTIQRTQQEDSAVYLCASSLVTTGDTQYFGPGTRLTVL.